This T cell receptor beta chain appears in the sequencing data of a study of OX40 agonist ivuxolimab in advanced cancers. Across the whole study: An anti-OX40 (CD134) antibody with agonistic activity, ivuxolimab, was administered to patients. Head and neck, renal cell, melanoma or hepatocellular carcinoma were the cancers that dose-escalation patients had.

About this clone: The target antigen is unknown.

Findings and limits, study-wide: CD8+ T cells were the subset that, on average, had more expanded clones than CD4+. With doses of 0.1-3.0 mg/kg, partial responders showed among the lowest clonal expansion.

Using immunoSEQ multiplex PCR, the repertoire was profiled, and TCRdb retains in-frame clones only, with some absent. The profile covers about 150,000 clones, with 85% to 95% appearing a single time and approximately 0.3% taken by the ten largest. This TCR was sampled from an adult with an advanced solid tumor such as melanoma, head and neck, liver or kidney cancer. The sample in question was CD4+ or CD8+ T cells sorted from blood, obtained in a trial of the OX40 agonist ivuxolimab.

The CDR3 is CASSQDRVAEQFF. As DNA, the CDR3 is TGCGCCAGCAGCCAAGATCGGGTAGCTGAGCAGTTCTTC. The chain carries TRBV4-3 and TRBJ2-1; D not certain. The CDR3 runs 13 residues. The germline gives CDR1 LGHNA, CDR2 YSLEER. Trimming shortened V by 0 bases and J by 9 bases, and 9 bases separated the two germline ends.